Reported below is one T cell receptor (beta chain). What it binds is unknown. The donors were in the approximately 120-subject validation cohort, distinct from the roughly 700-subject first cohort. These data belong to a study of cytomegalovirus exposure and HLA in healthy donors. Sequencing was performed with immunoSEQ multiplex PCR; in TCRdb, only in-frame clones are kept and a portion is missing. The sample consists of 180,000 or so clones, 86% of them appearing once. Study-wide findings and caveats: Among the CMV-associated chains, three were confirmed in vitro as specific for CMV antigens. Cytomegalovirus-associated TCR beta chains were listed, numbering more than 150. Most TCR sequences showed up rarely, but some public TCRs showed up in many donors.

J gave up 0 bases and V 1 base, and 6 bases lay outside the gene matches. CDR1 is SGHTS, CDR2 YDEGEE, per germline. This CDR3 is 16 amino acids long. This receptor was identified in a man aged 30-40 years in good health and CMV-seropositive. The chain links TRBV5-8 to TRBJ2-7; 8 bases line up with TRBD2. Specimen: PBMCs. CDR3 DNA: TGTGCCAGCAGCTTGTCACTAGCGGATCTCTCCTACGAGCAGTACTTC. This encodes CASSLSLADLSYEQYF.